The rows below give T cell receptor beta chains drawn from one sample of a study of T cell repertoires in cytomegalovirus infection. These receptors have no identified antigens. TCRdb ran MiXCR on the reads and lists one entry per CDR3 protein. The data contain some 940,000 distinct CDR3 sequences, roughly 30% of them singletons. The material was cultured CD8+ T cells from PBMCs, obtained from culture after CMV antigen stimulation. Every receptor here comes from a human donor in good health (CMV status not recorded). Some clones in this sample may be carry-over from other donors' samples. Each CDR3 is given with its conserved first and last residue. D genes are given only for firm matches. Size values are once, few and many counts, or a class for expanded clones, and some rows have none.

clone_size: .; j_call: TRBJ2-2; d_call: .; v_call: TRBV6-2/TRBV6-3; cdr3_aa: CASSYVAPTTGELFF; cdr3_nt: TGTGCCAGCAGTTACGTAGCCCCGACCACCGGGGAGCTGTTTTTT
clone_size: .; j_call: TRBJ2-7; d_call: .; v_call: TRBV12-3/TRBV12-4; cdr3_aa: CASSRTVGGPSPEQYF; cdr3_nt: TGTGCCAGCAGCCGGACAGTAGGCGGACCATCCCCCGAGCAGTACTTC
clone_size: few; j_call: TRBJ2-1; d_call: TRBD2; v_call: TRBV9; cdr3_aa: CASSVALAGGRDEQFF; cdr3_nt: TGTGCCAGCAGCGTAGCCCTAGCGGGGGGCAGGGATGAGCAGTTCTTC
clone_size: .; j_call: TRBJ2-1; d_call: .; v_call: TRBV12-5; cdr3_aa: CASGYSPGNEQFF; cdr3_nt: TGTGCTAGTGGTTACTCCCCTGGGAATGAGCAGTTCTTC
clone_size: few; j_call: TRBJ2-7; d_call: .; v_call: TRBV15; cdr3_aa: CATSRGDGTYEQYF; cdr3_nt: TGTGCCACCAGCAGAGGAGACGGGACCTACGAGCAGTACTTC
clone_size: few; j_call: TRBJ1-1; d_call: .; v_call: TRBV2; cdr3_aa: CASSPGWGDTEAFF; cdr3_nt: TGTGCCAGCAGCCCAGGGTGGGGAGACACTGAAGCTTTCTTT
clone_size: .; j_call: TRBJ1-1; d_call: .; v_call: TRBV19; cdr3_aa: CASSWATTEAFF; cdr3_nt: TGTGCCAGTAGTTGGGCGACCACTGAAGCTTTCTTT
clone_size: many; j_call: TRBJ2-1; d_call: TRBD2; v_call: TRBV7-9; cdr3_aa: CASSPPGGMYNEQFF; cdr3_nt: TGTGCCAGCAGCCCCCCCGGGGGGATGTACAATGAGCAGTTCTTC
clone_size: few; j_call: TRBJ1-6; d_call: .; v_call: TRBV14; cdr3_aa: CASSGWDNSPLHF; cdr3_nt: TGTGCCAGCAGCGGCTGGGATAATTCACCCCTCCACTTT
clone_size: .; j_call: TRBJ1-2; d_call: TRBD1; v_call: TRBV7-8; cdr3_aa: CASSKSRGLDGYTF; cdr3_nt: TGTGCCAGCAGCAAATCTAGGGGGCTGGATGGCTACACCTTC
clone_size: .; j_call: TRBJ2-1; d_call: TRBD2; v_call: TRBV6-2/TRBV6-3; cdr3_aa: CSSSLLGLAGANEQFF; cdr3_nt: TGTTCCAGCAGTCTACTGGGACTAGCGGGGGCTAATGAGCAGTTCTTC
clone_size: .; j_call: TRBJ2-1; d_call: TRBD2; v_call: TRBV27; cdr3_aa: CATTSGENEQFF; cdr3_nt: TGTGCCACCACTAGCGGGGAGAATGAGCAGTTCTTC
clone_size: .; j_call: TRBJ2-5; d_call: TRBD1; v_call: TRBV9; cdr3_aa: CASSVWDRVGETQYF; cdr3_nt: TGTGCCAGCAGCGTCTGGGACAGGGTAGGAGAGACCCAGTACTTC
clone_size: .; j_call: TRBJ2-1; d_call: .; v_call: TRBV29-1; cdr3_aa: CSVGLANEQFF; cdr3_nt: TGCAGCGTTGGGCTAGCGAATGAGCAGTTCTTC
clone_size: few; j_call: TRBJ2-3; d_call: TRBD2; v_call: TRBV6-2/TRBV6-3; cdr3_aa: CASSYSPRYERGTTDTQYF; cdr3_nt: TGTGCCAGCAGTTACTCGCCAAGATATGAGCGGGGGACCACAGATACGCAGTATTTT
clone_size: .; j_call: TRBJ1-6; d_call: TRBD1; v_call: TRBV27; cdr3_aa: CASSSNQGASPLHF; cdr3_nt: TGTGCCAGCAGTAGTAACCAGGGGGCTTCACCCCTCCACTTT
clone_size: .; j_call: TRBJ2-1; d_call: .; v_call: TRBV27; cdr3_aa: CASSILYSGSAPPEQFF; cdr3_nt: TGTGCCAGCAGTATTCTATACTCGGGTTCCGCTCCTCCTGAGCAGTTCTTC
clone_size: many; j_call: TRBJ2-7; d_call: TRBD1; v_call: TRBV7-6; cdr3_aa: CASSLAGPGQGVYEQYF; cdr3_nt: TGTGCCAGCAGCTTAGCAGGGCCGGGACAGGGAGTCTACGAGCAGTACTTC
clone_size: .; j_call: TRBJ2-1; d_call: .; v_call: TRBV7-7; cdr3_aa: CASSPNRGEQFF; cdr3_nt: TGTGCTAGCAGCCCTAATCGGGGCGAGCAGTTCTTC
clone_size: .; j_call: TRBJ2-1; d_call: TRBD2; v_call: TRBV9; cdr3_aa: CASSVRSGGGNEQFF; cdr3_nt: TGTGCCAGCAGCGTAAGGAGCGGGGGGGGCAATGAGCAGTTCTTC
clone_size: many; j_call: TRBJ1-1; d_call: .; v_call: TRBV19; cdr3_aa: CASSPRENTEAFF; cdr3_nt: TGTGCCAGCAGTCCGAGGGAGAACACTGAAGCTTTCTTT
clone_size: few; j_call: TRBJ2-1; d_call: .; v_call: TRBV19; cdr3_aa: CASSIRSPNEQFF; cdr3_nt: TGTGCCAGTAGTATAAGGTCCCCAAATGAGCAGTTCTTC
clone_size: .; j_call: TRBJ1-6; d_call: .; v_call: TRBV14; cdr3_aa: CASSREDLGYNSPLHF; cdr3_nt: TGTGCCAGCAGCCGGGAGGACCTCGGGTATAATTCACCCCTCCACTTT
clone_size: few; j_call: TRBJ2-1; d_call: TRBD2; v_call: TRBV7-9; cdr3_aa: CASSPRVTSGGKPTNGFEQFF; cdr3_nt: TGTGCCAGCAGCCCTAGAGTGACTAGCGGGGGGAAACCCACGAATGGGTTTGAGCAGTTCTTC
clone_size: few; j_call: TRBJ1-5; d_call: .; v_call: TRBV3-1; cdr3_aa: CASSQYTGPIWPQHF; cdr3_nt: TGTGCCAGCAGCCAGTACACGGGCCCTATTTGGCCCCAGCATTTT
clone_size: few; j_call: TRBJ2-1; d_call: .; v_call: TRBV9; cdr3_aa: CASSLPDNEQFF; cdr3_nt: TGTGCCAGCAGCCTTCCGGACAATGAGCAGTTCTTC
clone_size: few; j_call: TRBJ2-1; d_call: .; v_call: TRBV27; cdr3_aa: CASRKGVGNEQFF; cdr3_nt: TGTGCCAGCAGAAAGGGGGTCGGCAATGAGCAGTTCTTC
clone_size: many; j_call: TRBJ2-5; d_call: TRBD2; v_call: TRBV24-1; cdr3_aa: CATSASGPSGPPGGETQYF; cdr3_nt: TGTGCCACCAGTGCTAGCGGTCCTAGCGGGCCACCAGGCGGGGAGACCCAGTACTTC
clone_size: few; j_call: TRBJ1-1; d_call: .; v_call: TRBV12-3/TRBV12-4; cdr3_aa: CASSPSEHGTEAFF; cdr3_nt: TGTGCCAGCAGTCCCTCCGAACACGGAACTGAAGCTTTCTTT
clone_size: .; j_call: TRBJ2-3; d_call: TRBD1; v_call: TRBV2; cdr3_aa: CASSEIGTGGLTDTQYF; cdr3_nt: TGTGCCAGCAGTGAAATAGGGACAGGGGGCCTCACAGATACGCAGTATTTT
clone_size: .; j_call: TRBJ1-1; d_call: .; v_call: TRBV28; cdr3_aa: CASSSAGGPEAFF; cdr3_nt: TGTGCCAGCAGTTCTGCGGGGGGACCTGAAGCTTTCTTT
clone_size: .; j_call: TRBJ2-1; d_call: .; v_call: TRBV12-3/TRBV12-4; cdr3_aa: CASSPRKGGEQFF; cdr3_nt: TGTGCCAGCAGTCCGCGGAAGGGGGGTGAGCAGTTCTTC
clone_size: .; j_call: TRBJ2-7; d_call: TRBD2; v_call: TRBV5-4; cdr3_aa: CASSFRGLAGLPSYEQYF; cdr3_nt: TGTGCCAGCAGCTTCCGGGGACTAGCGGGCCTGCCGTCCTACGAGCAGTACTTC
clone_size: .; j_call: TRBJ2-1; d_call: .; v_call: TRBV7-2; cdr3_aa: CASSLAIRGYYNEQFF; cdr3_nt: TGTGCCAGCAGCTTAGCGATCAGGGGCTATTACAATGAGCAGTTCTTC
clone_size: .; j_call: TRBJ1-2; d_call: .; v_call: TRBV3-1; cdr3_aa: CASSLTIQDSQRYGYTF; cdr3_nt: TGTGCCAGCAGCTTAACTATCCAGGACAGTCAACGCTATGGCTACACCTTC
clone_size: .; j_call: TRBJ1-5; d_call: .; v_call: TRBV18; cdr3_aa: CASSPVRPQHF; cdr3_nt: TGTGCCAGCTCACCCGTTCGACCCCAGCATTTT
clone_size: many; j_call: TRBJ2-1; d_call: TRBD1; v_call: TRBV7-2; cdr3_aa: CASSLGRQGANEQFF; cdr3_nt: TGTGCCAGCAGCTTAGGTCGACAGGGGGCCAATGAGCAGTTCTTC
clone_size: few; j_call: TRBJ2-7; d_call: .; v_call: TRBV7-9; cdr3_aa: CASSFPGRYYEQYF; cdr3_nt: TGTGCCAGCAGTTTCCCGGGACGCTACTACGAGCAGTACTTC
clone_size: .; j_call: TRBJ2-3; d_call: .; v_call: TRBV14; cdr3_aa: CASSRVALGTDTQYF; cdr3_nt: TGTGCCAGCAGCCGAGTCGCCCTTGGCACAGATACGCAGTATTTT
clone_size: .; j_call: TRBJ2-3; d_call: .; v_call: TRBV7-3; cdr3_aa: CAIRGPETDTQYF; cdr3_nt: TGTGCCATCAGAGGGCCAGAAACAGATACGCAGTATTTT